The following is a T cell receptor beta chain sequence with its context. This specimen belongs to a study of blood T cells in healthy people across ages. Then a second PCR, running about 7 to 11 cycles, was carried out with a sample-barcoded 5' primer and a J-beta primer mix. Sequencing recovered at least 2.5 million CDR3-containing paired-end reads from each sample. TCRdb re-analysed the 5' RACE reads in MiXCR, keeping a single row per CDR3 protein. The profile shows fewer than 600,000 distinct CDR3 sequences, 27% of them singletons. The CDR3 extends over 15 amino acids. Unmatched junction bases numbered 1, after V lost 2 bases and J lost 0 bases. Germline V gives CDR1 MNHNY, CDR2 SVGAGI (reference sequence). These data also featured in a second study, about T cells of mothers and their children.

What was sequenced was blood. The clonotype was recovered from a boy aged 2-9 years in good health. This rearrangement joins TRBV6-6 to TRBJ2-4; 7 positions agree with TRBD2. CDR3 nucleotide sequence: TGTGCCAGCAGTTACGGACTAGGAGCCAAAAACATTCAGTACTTC. Amino acid sequence: CASSYGLGAKNIQYF.